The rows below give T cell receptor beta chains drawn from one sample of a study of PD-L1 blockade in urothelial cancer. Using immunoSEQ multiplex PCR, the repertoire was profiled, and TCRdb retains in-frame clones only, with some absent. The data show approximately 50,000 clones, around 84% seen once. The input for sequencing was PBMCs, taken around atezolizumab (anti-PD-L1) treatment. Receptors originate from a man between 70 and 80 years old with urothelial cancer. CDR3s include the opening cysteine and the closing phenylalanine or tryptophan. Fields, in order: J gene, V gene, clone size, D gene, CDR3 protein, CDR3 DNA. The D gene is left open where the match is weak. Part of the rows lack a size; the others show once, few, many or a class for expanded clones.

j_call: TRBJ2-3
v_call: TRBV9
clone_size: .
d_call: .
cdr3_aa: CASSVGGFTDTQYF
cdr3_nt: TGTGCCAGCAGCGTCGGGGGTTTCACAGATACGCAGTATTTT

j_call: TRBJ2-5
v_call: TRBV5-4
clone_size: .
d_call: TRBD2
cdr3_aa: CASSFKRGGLETQYF
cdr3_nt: TGTGCCAGCAGCTTCAAGCGGGGGGGCTTGGAGACCCAGTACTTC

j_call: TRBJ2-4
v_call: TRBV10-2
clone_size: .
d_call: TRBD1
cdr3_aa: CASSAGQVRKNIQYF
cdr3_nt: TGCGCCAGCAGTGCTGGACAGGTTCGAAAAAACATTCAGTACTTC

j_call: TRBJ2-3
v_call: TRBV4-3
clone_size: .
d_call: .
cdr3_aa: CASSQDTSTDTQYF
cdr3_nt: TGCGCCAGCAGCCAGGACACTAGCACAGATACGCAGTATTTT

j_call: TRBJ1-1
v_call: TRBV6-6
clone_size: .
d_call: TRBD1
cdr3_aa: CASSYGGQGMNTEAFF
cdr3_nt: TGTGCCAGCAGTTACGGCGGACAGGGGATGAACACTGAAGCTTTCTTT

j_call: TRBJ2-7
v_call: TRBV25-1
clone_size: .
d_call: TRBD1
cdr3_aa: CASSEPGQGSYEQYF
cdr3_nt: TGTGCCAGCAGTGAACCGGGACAGGGATCCTACGAGCAGTACTTC

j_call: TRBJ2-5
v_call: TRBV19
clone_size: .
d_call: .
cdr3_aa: CASRRKPQETQYF
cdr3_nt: TGTGCCAGTAGGAGGAAGCCCCAAGAGACCCAGTACTTC

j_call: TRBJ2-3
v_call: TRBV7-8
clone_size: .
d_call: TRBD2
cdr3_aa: CASSPSGIAQYF
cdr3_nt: TGTGCCAGCAGTCCCAGCGGGATCGCGCAGTATTTT

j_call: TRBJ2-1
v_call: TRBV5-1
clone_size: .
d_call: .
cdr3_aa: CASSLISSEQFF
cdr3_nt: TGCGCCAGCAGCTTAATATCGTCTGAGCAGTTCTTC

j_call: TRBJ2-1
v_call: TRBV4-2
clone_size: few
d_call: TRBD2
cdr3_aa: CASSQDQTSGLQNEQFF
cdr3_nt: TGTGCCAGCAGCCAAGATCAGACTAGCGGGCTACAGAATGAGCAGTTCTTC

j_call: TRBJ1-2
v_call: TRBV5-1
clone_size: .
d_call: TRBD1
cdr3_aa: CASSPTPGQGAYGYTF
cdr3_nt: TGCGCCAGCAGCCCGACTCCGGGACAGGGGGCCTATGGCTACACCTTC

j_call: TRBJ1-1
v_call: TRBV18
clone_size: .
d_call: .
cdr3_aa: CASSPPGATEAFF
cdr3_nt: TGTGCCAGCTCACCACCGGGGGCCACTGAAGCTTTCTTT

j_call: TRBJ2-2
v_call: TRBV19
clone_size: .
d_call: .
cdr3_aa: CATRRAANTGELFF
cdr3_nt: TGTGCCACCAGGCGGGCGGCGAACACCGGGGAGCTGTTTTTT

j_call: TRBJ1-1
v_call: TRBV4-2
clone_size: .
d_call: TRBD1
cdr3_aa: CASSQVVQGANPEAFF
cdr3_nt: TGTGCCAGCAGCCAAGTAGTTCAGGGGGCGAACCCTGAAGCTTTCTTT

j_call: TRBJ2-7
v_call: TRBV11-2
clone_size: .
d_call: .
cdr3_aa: CASLSAGYEQYF
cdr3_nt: TGTGCCAGCCTTAGCGCCGGTTACGAGCAGTACTTC

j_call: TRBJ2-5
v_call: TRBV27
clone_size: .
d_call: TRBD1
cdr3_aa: CASSSRTGQETQYF
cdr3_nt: TGTGCCAGCAGTTCGCGGACAGGACAAGAGACCCAGTACTTC

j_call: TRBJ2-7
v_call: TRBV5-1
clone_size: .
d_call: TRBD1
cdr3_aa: CASSRTGNEQYF
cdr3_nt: TGCGCCAGCAGCCGGACAGGAAACGAGCAGTACTTC

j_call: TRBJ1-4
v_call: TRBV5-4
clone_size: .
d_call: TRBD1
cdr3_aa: CASSAGQGGEKLFF
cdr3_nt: TGTGCCAGCAGCGCGGGACAGGGGGGTGAAAAACTGTTTTTT

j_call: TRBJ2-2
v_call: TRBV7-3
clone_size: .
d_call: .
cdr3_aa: CASSLTGAVRVNTGELFF
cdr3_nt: TGTGCCAGCAGCTTAACGGGCGCAGTGAGGGTAAACACCGGGGAGCTGTTTTTT

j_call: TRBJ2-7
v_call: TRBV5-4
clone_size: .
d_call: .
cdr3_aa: CASSNGISYEQYF
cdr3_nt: TGTGCCAGCAGCAACGGGATCTCCTACGAGCAGTACTTC

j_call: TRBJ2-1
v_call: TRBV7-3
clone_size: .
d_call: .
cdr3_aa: CASSNGTRLGEQFF
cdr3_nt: TGTGCCAGCAGCAATGGGACCCGACTAGGGGAGCAGTTCTTC

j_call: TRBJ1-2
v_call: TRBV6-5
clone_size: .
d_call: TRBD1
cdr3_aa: CASTLGAGTGNGYTF
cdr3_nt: TGTGCCAGCACCTTAGGCGCCGGGACAGGGAATGGCTACACCTTC

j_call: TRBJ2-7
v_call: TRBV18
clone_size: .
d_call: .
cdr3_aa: CASSPDQGYEQYF
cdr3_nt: TGTGCCAGCTCACCTGACCAGGGCTACGAGCAGTACTTC

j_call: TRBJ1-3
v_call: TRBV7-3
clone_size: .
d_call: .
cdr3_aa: CATNYGTAFDTIYF
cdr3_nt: TGTGCCACGAACTACGGGACTGCATTTGACACCATATATTTT

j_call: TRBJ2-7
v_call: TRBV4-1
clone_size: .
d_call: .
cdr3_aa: CASSRGQTGYEQYF
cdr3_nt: TGCGCCAGCAGCCGCGGACAGACTGGCTACGAGCAGTACTTC

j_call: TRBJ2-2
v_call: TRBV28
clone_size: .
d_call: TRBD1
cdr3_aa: CASNPAGGAEAGELFF
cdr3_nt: TGTGCCAGCAACCCCGCAGGGGGCGCGGAGGCCGGGGAGCTGTTTTTT

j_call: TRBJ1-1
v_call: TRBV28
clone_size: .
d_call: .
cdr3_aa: CASSLGAGEAFF
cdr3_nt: TGTGCCAGCAGTTTAGGGGCAGGTGAAGCTTTCTTT

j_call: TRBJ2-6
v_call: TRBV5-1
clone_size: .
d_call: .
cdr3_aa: CASHNSGANVLTF
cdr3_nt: TGCGCCAGCCACAATTCTGGGGCCAACGTCCTGACTTTC

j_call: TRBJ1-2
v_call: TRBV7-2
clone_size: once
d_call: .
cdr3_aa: CASSPGGGALSGYTF
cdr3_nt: TGTGCCAGCAGCCCTGGGGGAGGGGCTCTTAGCGGCTACACCTTC

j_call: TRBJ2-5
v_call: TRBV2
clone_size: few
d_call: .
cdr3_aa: CASTQGTGQETQYF
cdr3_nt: TGTGCCAGCACCCAGGGTACAGGCCAAGAGACCCAGTACTTC

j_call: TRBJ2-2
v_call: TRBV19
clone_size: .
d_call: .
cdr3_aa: CASSIEGGTGELFF
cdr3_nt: TGTGCCAGTAGTATAGAAGGGGGCACCGGGGAGCTGTTTTTT

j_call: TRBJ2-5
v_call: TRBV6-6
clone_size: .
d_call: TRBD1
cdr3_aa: CASSDGQAPQETQYF
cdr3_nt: TGTGCCAGCAGCGACGGACAGGCCCCCCAAGAGACCCAGTACTTC

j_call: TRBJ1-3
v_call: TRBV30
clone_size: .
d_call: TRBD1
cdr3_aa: CAWSPPGTGGLGTIYF
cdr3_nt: TGTGCCTGGAGCCCCCCCGGGACAGGGGGCTTAGGCACCATATATTTT

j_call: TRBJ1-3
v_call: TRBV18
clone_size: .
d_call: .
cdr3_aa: CASSPLRDRSGNTIYF
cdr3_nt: TGTGCCAGCTCACCCCTCAGGGATCGCTCTGGAAACACCATATATTTT

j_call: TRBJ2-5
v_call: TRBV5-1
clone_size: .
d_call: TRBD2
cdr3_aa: CASSLEAGEGETQYF
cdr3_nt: TGCGCCAGCAGCTTGGAAGCGGGGGAGGGAGAGACCCAGTACTTC

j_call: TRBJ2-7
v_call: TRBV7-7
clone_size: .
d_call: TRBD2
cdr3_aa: CAILRGGEQYF
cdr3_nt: TGTGCCATCCTGAGGGGAGGGGAGCAGTACTTC

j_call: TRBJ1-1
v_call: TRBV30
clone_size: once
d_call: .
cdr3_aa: CAWRQDPSEAFF
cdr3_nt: TGTGCCTGGAGACAGGACCCTTCTGAAGCTTTCTTT

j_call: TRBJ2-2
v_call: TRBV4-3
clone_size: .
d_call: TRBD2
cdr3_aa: CASSQTTGTSGRTGELFF
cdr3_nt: TGCGCCAGCAGCCAGACAACCGGGACTAGCGGGAGAACCGGGGAGCTGTTTTTT

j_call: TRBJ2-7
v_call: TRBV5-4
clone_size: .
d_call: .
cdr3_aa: CASSLQGSYEQYF
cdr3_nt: TGTGCCAGCAGCTTGCAGGGTTCCTACGAGCAGTACTTC

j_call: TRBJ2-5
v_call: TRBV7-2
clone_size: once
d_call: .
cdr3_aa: CASSGASAGHQETQYF
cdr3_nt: TGTGCCAGCAGCGGGGCCTCGGCTGGCCACCAAGAGACCCAGTACTTC

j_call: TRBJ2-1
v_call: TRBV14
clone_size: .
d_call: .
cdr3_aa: CASSQGALQFF
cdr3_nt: TGTGCCAGCAGCCAAGGGGCCCTGCAGTTCTTC

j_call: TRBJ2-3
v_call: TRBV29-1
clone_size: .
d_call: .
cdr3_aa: CSVRGTSSGSTDTQYF
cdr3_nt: TGCAGCGTGAGGGGAACCTCAAGCGGGAGCACAGATACGCAGTATTTT

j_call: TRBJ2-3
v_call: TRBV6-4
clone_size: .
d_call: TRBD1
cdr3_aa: CASSVRDRGASDTQYF
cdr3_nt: TGTGCCAGCAGTGTCCGGGACAGGGGGGCTTCAGATACGCAGTATTTT

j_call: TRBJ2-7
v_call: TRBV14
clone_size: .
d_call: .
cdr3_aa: CASSPPRAAKYEQYF
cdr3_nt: TGTGCCAGCAGCCCTCCCCGCGCAGCGAAATACGAGCAGTACTTC

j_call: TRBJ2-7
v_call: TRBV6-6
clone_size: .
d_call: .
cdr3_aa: CASSYPERGYEQYF
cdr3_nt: TGTGCCAGCAGTTACCCAGAGAGGGGGTACGAGCAGTACTTC

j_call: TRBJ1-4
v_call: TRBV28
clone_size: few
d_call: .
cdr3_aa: CASSSDRRATNEKLFF
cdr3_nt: TGTGCCAGCAGTTCGGACAGACGAGCAACTAATGAAAAACTGTTTTTT

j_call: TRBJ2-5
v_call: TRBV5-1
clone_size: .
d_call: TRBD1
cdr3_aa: CASSLEGAPETQYF
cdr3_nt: TGCGCCAGCAGCTTGGAGGGGGCCCCAGAGACCCAGTACTTC

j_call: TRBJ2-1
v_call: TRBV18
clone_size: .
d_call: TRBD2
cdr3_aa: CASSTGLDSNEQFF
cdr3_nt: TGTGCCAGCTCAACGGGACTAGACAGCAATGAGCAGTTCTTC

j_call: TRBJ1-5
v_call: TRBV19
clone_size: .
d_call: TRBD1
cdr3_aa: CASSGPGQGDQPQHF
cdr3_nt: TGTGCCAGTAGTGGTCCGGGACAGGGGGATCAGCCCCAGCATTTT

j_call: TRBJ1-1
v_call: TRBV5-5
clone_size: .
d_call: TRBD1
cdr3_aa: CASSFRQGNTEAFF
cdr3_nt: TGTGCCAGCAGCTTCAGACAGGGGAACACTGAAGCTTTCTTT

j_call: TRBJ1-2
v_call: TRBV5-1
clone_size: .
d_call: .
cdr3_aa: CASSSDSFVTF
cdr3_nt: TGCGCCAGCAGCTCGGACAGCTTTGTAACCTTC

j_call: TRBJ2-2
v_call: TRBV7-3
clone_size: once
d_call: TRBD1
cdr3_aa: CASSFRGQGVSGELFF
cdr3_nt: TGTGCCAGCAGCTTTCGAGGACAGGGGGTATCCGGGGAGCTGTTTTTT

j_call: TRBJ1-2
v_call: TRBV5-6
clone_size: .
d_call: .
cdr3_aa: CASSSWNGGGYTF
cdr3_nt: TGTGCCAGCAGCTCATGGAATGGAGGTGGCTACACCTTC